Each of the 31 T cell receptor beta chains below was sequenced from the same sample in a study of PD-L1 blockade in urothelial cancer. TCRdb's table, derived via immunoSEQ multiplex PCR, lists solely in-frame clones and lacks some. The table records around 100,000 clones, around 87% of them present only once. Time point of the sample: pretreatment peripheral blood. The source was PBMCs, collected around atezolizumab (anti-PD-L1) treatment. These receptors all come from a man aged 55-75 years with urothelial cancer.

The J gene is TRBJ2-3, the V gene TRBV27; 11 nucleotides agree with TRBD2. Germline CDR1 and CDR2: MNHEY and SMNVEV (reference sequence). Unmatched junction bases numbered 2, after V lost 0 bases and J lost 0 bases. This CDR3 is 17 amino acids long. CDR3 nucleotide sequence: TGTGCCAGCAGTTTATCCCGGACTAGCGGGAGCACAGATACGCAGTATTTT. This codes for CASSLSRTSGSTDTQYF.

Here the CDR3 DNA reads TGTGCTAGTGGTCCGACAGGGGGGCTGAACACTGAAGCTTTCTTT. Its protein product is CASGPTGGLNTEAFF. This chain joins TRBV12-5 and TRBJ1-1; 9 nucleotides match TRBD1. V lost 5 bases and J lost 0; bases outside the gene matches: 4. Germline CDR1 LGHNT, CDR2 FRNRAP. The CDR3 runs to 15 residues.

This clone has only one observation. The rearrangement uses TRBV30 and TRBJ1-5, with D uncertain. The CDR3 runs to 13 residues. V was trimmed by 0 bases and J by 1 base, leaving 4 bases between them. The germline gives CDR1 GTSNPN, CDR2 SVGIG (reference sequence). CDR3 amino acids: CAWSVQSNQPQHF. CDR3 DNA: TGTGCCTGGAGTGTACAGAGCAATCAGCCCCAGCATTTT.

The V gene is TRBV28, the J gene TRBJ2-5, with 10 bases fitting TRBD1. The CDR3 has 15 residues. V dropped 1 base and J dropped 5; count of bases not matched to a gene: 4. Per the germline V gene, CDR1 is MDHEN and CDR2 is SYDVKM. CDR3 coding DNA: TGTGCCAGCAGTTTATACGGACAGGGGGAGGAGACCCAGTACTTC. Amino acid sequence: CASSLYGQGEETQYF. Using reference TRBV28 and TRBJ2-5 for the parts outside the CDR3, the full variable domain is DVKVTQSSRYLVKRTGEKVFLECVQDMDHENMFWYRQDPGLGLRLIYFSYDVKMKEKGDIPEGYSVSREKKERFSLILESASTNQTSMYLCASSLYGQGEETQYFGPGTRLLVL.

This chain links TRBV30 with TRBJ2-5; weak D call: TRBD1 (7 bases). Germline CDR1 reads GTSNPN; CDR2 reads SVGIG (reference sequence). The CDR3 consists of 13 residues. Deletions cut 3 bases from V and 4 bases from J, with 12 bases between. The CDR3 is CAWSPQGGETQYF. For the CDR3, the DNA is TGTGCCTGGAGCCCCCAGGGGGGAGAGACCCAGTACTTC.

The rearrangement joins TRBV5-6 to TRBJ2-5; possibly TRBD2 for D (5 bases). The V gene lost 0 bases and the J gene lost 5 bases, with 11 bases spanning the gap. The V gene's germline CDR1 is SGHDT and CDR2 YYEEEE. This CDR3 contains 14 residues. CDR3 in DNA: TGTGCCAGCAGCTTGGCCGGGGTCCGGGAGACCCAGTACTTC. It is translated as CASSLAGVRETQYF.

V is TRBV4-3 and J is TRBJ2-7, with 10 positions matching TRBD1. CDR1 LGHNA and CDR2 YSLEER come from the germline V gene. This CDR3 spans 13 amino acids. V lost 3 bases, J lost 4 bases, and 0 bases stayed unmatched. The CDR3 region has the DNA TGCGCCAGCAGCCAGGACAGGGGGTACGAGCAGTACTTC. Protein: CASSQDRGYEQYF.

CDR3: CASSPTTGAPTYGYTF. The CDR3 region has the DNA TGCGCCAGCAGCCCTACCACAGGGGCGCCTACGTATGGCTACACCTTC. The chain employs TRBV5-1 and TRBJ1-2; 7 bases map to TRBD1. This CDR3 has 16 amino acids. Germline V gives CDR1 SGHRS, CDR2 YFSETQ. The ends lost 4 bases at V and 5 bases at J; junction bases unmatched: 14.

The CDR3 DNA reads TGCGCCAGCAGCCCTACAGCTCTCGGTATCTCCTACGAGCAGTACTTC. Translated: CASSPTALGISYEQYF. This chain links TRBV5-1 with TRBJ2-7; D is unclear. Trimming took 4 bases from V and 0 from J, leaving 17 bases between them. This CDR3 region has 16 residues. Germline loops: CDR1 SGHRS, CDR2 YFSETQ.

The chain uses TRBV5-1 and TRBJ2-1; 10 nucleotides agree with TRBD2. The CDR3 is 15 amino acids. Looked up from germline, CDR1 is SGHRS and CDR2 is YFSETQ. V shed 2 bases and J 7 bases; nucleotides not matched to a gene: 6. The CDR3 reads CASSLSGGDGNEQFF. The DNA for the CDR3 is TGCGCCAGCAGCTTAAGCGGGGGGGACGGTAATGAGCAGTTCTTC.

The chain is built from TRBV18 and TRBJ2-7; 7 positions match TRBD1. The CDR3 sequence is 14 residues long. V lost 0 bases and J lost 2; bases outside the gene matches: 1. The V gene's germline CDR1 is KGHSH and CDR2 LQKENI. CDR3 region: CASSPPGQPYEQYF. The CDR3 DNA follows: TGTGCCAGCTCACCACCGGGACAGCCCTACGAGCAGTACTTC.

The chain links TRBV7-8 to TRBJ2-7; 7 bases agree with TRBD2. Germline CDR1 SGHVS, CDR2 FQNEAQ. V was clipped by 5 bases and J by 1 base; unmatched bases: 20. This CDR3 contains 19 residues. The chain's CDR3 is CASSPRHVGGGGRSYEQYF. In DNA, the CDR3 is TGTGCCAGCAGCCCACGACACGTTGGGGGTGGCGGGAGATCCTACGAGCAGTACTTC.

The chain couples TRBV12-5 to TRBJ1-2; tentatively, D is TRBD1 (5 bases). This CDR3 comprises 12 residues. Germline CDR1 reads LGHNT; CDR2 reads FRNRAP. V lost 1 base, J lost 13 bases, and 13 bases lay in between. CDR3 in DNA: TGTGCTAGTGGTTTGGCCTCGGGGGAGGTCACCTTC. Amino acid sequence: CASGLASGEVTF.

This chain uses TRBV25-1 with TRBJ2-1; 8 bases are shared with TRBD2. The J segment lost 8 bases and the V segment lost 1 base, leaving 7 bases of the junction unmatched. The CDR3 sequence is 15 residues long. CDR1 MGHDK and CDR2 SYGVNS come from the germline V gene. The CDR3 spells CASSELGGGRYEQFF. CDR3 DNA: TGTGCCAGCAGTGAATTGGGGGGCGGGAGGTATGAGCAGTTCTTC.

This chain joins TRBV2 and TRBJ2-7; 8 bases match TRBD1. Germline V gene data show CDR1 as SNHLY and CDR2 as FYNNEI. V lost 2 bases and J lost 3; bases outside the gene matches: 18. This CDR3 has 19 residues. CDR3 DNA: TGTGCCAGCAGTGAAATTGTGGGACAGGAACACCACTCACGCTACGAGCAGTACTTC. As protein: CASSEIVGQEHHSRYEQYF.

V is TRBV5-6 and J is TRBJ2-3, with 7 bases identical to TRBD2. The CDR3 is 17 residues long. In germline, CDR1 is SGHDT, CDR2 YYEEEE. V lost 4 bases, J lost 4 bases, and 15 bases stayed unmatched. The CDR3 bases are TGTGCCAGCAGCGCCCGTGGGGGAGGGCCGAGATCAGATACGCAGTATTTT. Amino acids: CASSARGGGPRSDTQYF.

The rearrangement uses TRBV5-1 and TRBJ1-4; the D gene is possibly TRBD1 (6 bases). The CDR3 contains 13 residues. V lost 4 bases and J lost 5, with 9 bases in between. CDR1 and CDR2 (germline): SGHRS, YFSETQ. The CDR3 DNA reads as TGCGCCAGCAGCCAGGGGCTGAATGAAAAACTGTTTTTT. Encoded protein: CASSQGLNEKLFF. Based on the CDR3 plus reference TRBV5-1 and TRBJ1-4, the full variable domain is KAGVTQTPRYLIKTRGQQVTLSCSPISGHRSVSWYQQTPGQGLQFLFEYFSETQRNKGNFPGRFSGRQFSNSRSEMNVSTLELGDSALYLCASSQGLNEKLFFGSGTQLSVL.

The chain uses TRBV5-1 and TRBJ2-2, with a possible D match to TRBD1 (6 bases). CDR3 length: 14 amino acids. Germline V gene lookup returns CDR1 SGHRS and CDR2 YFSETQ. The V gene lost 7 bases and the J gene lost 5 bases, with 15 bases spanning the gap. The CDR3 nucleotides are TGCGCCAGCGGGACCGGGACAACAACCGGGGAGCTGTTTTTT. This sequence encodes CASGTGTTTGELFF.

The V gene is TRBV2, the J gene TRBJ2-7; 9 bases are shared with TRBD2. This CDR3 has 14 amino acids. Germline CDR1 and CDR2: SNHLY and FYNNEI. V dropped 5 bases and J dropped 6; count of bases not matched to a gene: 8. CDR3 in DNA: TGTGCCAGCAGTTCGGGACTAGCACTCTCCGAGCAGTACTTC. Translating gives CASSSGLALSEQYF. The full variable domain, rest sourced from reference TRBV2 and TRBJ2-7, is EPEVTQTPSHQVTQMGQEVILRCVPISNHLYFYWYRQILGQKVEFLVSFYNNEISEKSEIFDDQFSVERPDGSNFTLKIRSTKLEDSAMYFCASSSGLALSEQYFGPGTRLTVT.

The chain combines TRBV19 with TRBJ2-7, with TRBD1 identical over 7 bases. Germline V gene lookup returns CDR1 LNHDA and CDR2 SQIVND (reference sequence). The V gene end was trimmed by 4 bases and the J gene end by 6 bases; junction bases not matched to a gene: 9. The CDR3 has 14 amino acids. For the CDR3, the DNA is TGTGCCAGTAGTAAGACGGGGACAGACCTCGAGCAGTACTTC. It translates to CASSKTGTDLEQYF.

This chain connects TRBV15 to TRBJ1-5; D perhaps matches TRBD1 (6 bases). CDR1 LNHNV and CDR2 YYDKDF come from the germline V gene (reference sequence). The V end lost 5 bases, the J end lost 7 bases, and 21 bases lay between the germline ends. This CDR3 is built from 16 residues. CDR3 DNA sequence: TGTGCCACCAGCGCCACTATACAGGGTAACGGGCAGCCCCAGCATTTT. Its translation is CATSATIQGNGQPQHF.

The chain employs TRBV29-1 and TRBJ2-3; 8 nucleotides agree with TRBD2. Looked up from germline, CDR1 is SQVTM and CDR2 is ANQGSEA. The CDR3 runs 18 residues. V was pared by 1 base and J by 1 base, with 13 bases of the junction left unmatched. CDR3 region: CSVEGLALPGRGTDTQYF. The CDR3 coding sequence is TGCAGCGTTGAAGGACTAGCGCTTCCTGGCAGGGGCACAGATACGCAGTATTTT.

The chain employs TRBV7-3 and TRBJ1-5; the match to TRBD1 covers 9 bases. The CDR3 totals 15 residues. After removal of 8 bases from V and 2 bases from J, the junction contained 7 bases not matched to a gene. Germline V lookup: CDR1 SGHTA, CDR2 FQGTGA. The CDR3 loop is CASSPTGGGNQPQHF. The CDR3 DNA reads TGTGCCAGCTCCCCAACAGGGGGCGGCAATCAGCCCCAGCATTTT.

The V call is TRBV1, the J call TRBJ2-1; the table's D call, TRBD2, has no DNA check behind it. TRBV1 is a recognized pseudogene. This CDR3 is 16 amino acids long. The CDR3 bases are TGCACCAGCAGCCAAGAGTCGGCTAGCGGGAGTAATGAGCAGTTCTTC. This sequence encodes CTSSQESASGSNEQFF.

This sequence joins TRBV5-1 and TRBJ1-1; 7 bases map to TRBD1. CDR1 is SGHRS and CDR2 is YFSETQ in the germline V gene. The length of the CDR3 is 16 residues. J lost 7 bases, V lost 4 bases, and 16 bases had no gene match. The CDR3 DNA reads TGCGCCAGCAGCAGAGAGGGACTGGGACAGAGCCTTGAAGCTTTCTTT. Protein sequence: CASSREGLGQSLEAFF. Using reference TRBV5-1 and TRBJ1-1 for the parts outside the CDR3, the full variable domain is KAGVTQTPRYLIKTRGQQVTLSCSPISGHRSVSWYQQTPGQGLQFLFEYFSETQRNKGNFPGRFSGRQFSNSRSEMNVSTLELGDSALYLCASSREGLGQSLEAFFGQGTRLTVV.

The chain has TRBV7-2 and TRBJ2-5, with D possibly being TRBD1 (5 bases). V lost 1 base and J lost 5, with 14 bases in between. Germline V lookup: CDR1 SGHTA, CDR2 FQGNSA. This CDR3 contains 15 residues. CDR3 protein: CASSLGGGASETQYF. The CDR3 DNA is TGTGCCAGCAGCTTAGGGGGTGGGGCAAGCGAGACCCAGTACTTC.

The rearrangement links TRBV2 to TRBJ2-3; possible D gene TRBD2, 5 bases. The CDR3 contains 16 residues. In germline, CDR1 is SNHLY, CDR2 FYNNEI. V was pared by 3 bases and J by 4 bases, with 17 bases between. CDR3 residues: CASSEAGFEGADTQYF. The CDR3, as DNA: TGTGCCAGCAGTGAGGCTGGGTTTGAGGGTGCAGATACGCAGTATTTT.

The chain links TRBV18 to TRBJ1-2, with 7 nucleotides matching TRBD1. Germline V lookup: CDR1 KGHSH, CDR2 LQKENI. CDR3 length equals 14 residues. The trim removed 3 bases at V and 9 bases at J, leaving 10 bases unmatched. The CDR3 coding sequence is TGTGCCAGCTCACCCCGACAGGGTGGAGGGAGCTACACCTTC. Its translation: CASSPRQGGGSYTF.

The V gene is TRBV6-4, the J gene TRBJ2-7, with D possibly being TRBD1 (5 bases). V gave up 0 bases and J gave up 0 bases, with 12 bases separating them. The CDR3 length is 16 residues. Germline CDR1 and CDR2: MRHNA and SNTAGT. The CDR3, as DNA: TGTGCCAGCAGTGACTCGGGGCAGAGGAGCTCCTACGAGCAGTACTTC. Its protein product is CASSDSGQRSSYEQYF.

This clone is a singleton in its sample. CDR3 nucleotides: TGCGCCAGCAGCCCCCCGAAAGGGGGCGATGGCTACACCTTC. As protein: CASSPPKGGDGYTF. The V call is TRBV4-1, the J call TRBJ1-2; 7 nucleotides line up with TRBD1. CDR1 and CDR2 (germline): MGHRA, YSYEKL. J gave up 6 bases and V 4 bases, and 8 bases lay outside the gene matches. The length of the CDR3 is 14 residues.

A word on this clone: Relative to the germline gene, one junction end is altered; a read error may explain this. The chain employs TRBV4-1 and TRBJ2-7, with TRBD1 matching 10 bases. Germline V gives CDR1 MGHRA, CDR2 YSYEKL. This CDR3 has 14 residues. Written as DNA, the CDR3 is TGCGCCAGCAGCCAAGAACGGGACAGGGGTCGCGTCTGCTTC. Encoded protein: CASSQERDRGRVCF.